These T cell receptor beta chains were read from a single sample in a study of T-cell memory formation after mild COVID-19. A single record per CDR3 protein comes from TCRdb applying MiXCR to the 5' RACE reads. The sample shows 550,000 to 650,000 distinct CDR3 sequences, 17% of them seen only once. The specimen sequenced was PBMCs or a T cell subset sorted from them (not recorded which). These receptors all stem from an adult woman who had mild COVID-19 (a few samples of this study predate the infection). Cell type and time point are not known. The CDR3 runs from the conserved cysteine through the conserved F or W. Fields, in order: CDR3 protein, CDR3 DNA, clone size, J gene, V gene, D gene. D genes are given only for firm matches. Rows may omit the clone size; those that give it use once, few, many or a size class.

cdr3_aa: CASSLMSTGGSGTGELFF
cdr3_nt: TGCGCCAGCAGCTTGATGTCCACAGGGGGAAGTGGGACCGGGGAGCTGTTTTTT
clone_size: .
j_call: TRBJ2-2
v_call: TRBV5-1
d_call: TRBD1

cdr3_aa: CASSRLQGNSPLHF
cdr3_nt: TGTGCCAGCAGTCGACTGCAGGGTAATTCACCCCTCCACTTT
clone_size: .
j_call: TRBJ1-6
v_call: TRBV6-2/TRBV6-3
d_call: .

cdr3_aa: CASSLGQGTLLDTEAFF
cdr3_nt: TGTGCCAGCTCTCTTGGACAGGGTACCCTGTTGGACACTGAAGCTTTCTTT
clone_size: few
j_call: TRBJ1-1
v_call: TRBV18
d_call: TRBD1

cdr3_aa: CSVEEGSAGLADTQYF
cdr3_nt: TGCAGCGTTGAAGAGGGGTCGGCGGGGCTGGCAGATACGCAGTATTTT
clone_size: few
j_call: TRBJ2-3
v_call: TRBV29-1
d_call: .

cdr3_aa: CASSQEHTGKDYGYTF
cdr3_nt: TGTGCCAGCAGCCAAGAACATACAGGGAAGGACTATGGCTACACCTTC
clone_size: few
j_call: TRBJ1-2
v_call: TRBV3-1
d_call: .

cdr3_aa: CASSYPTRTGIGNEQFF
cdr3_nt: TGTGCCAGCAGTTACCCGACAAGGACAGGGATAGGCAATGAGCAGTTCTTC
clone_size: .
j_call: TRBJ2-1
v_call: TRBV6-6
d_call: TRBD1

cdr3_aa: CASSYKYSSNQPQHF
cdr3_nt: TGTGCCAGCAGCTATAAGTACTCTAGCAATCAGCCCCAGCATTTT
clone_size: few
j_call: TRBJ1-5
v_call: TRBV6-5
d_call: .

cdr3_aa: CASSQDPPPMDTEAFF
cdr3_nt: TGTGCCAGCAGCCAAGATCCTCCCCCGATGGACACTGAAGCTTTCTTT
clone_size: .
j_call: TRBJ1-1
v_call: TRBV3-1
d_call: .

cdr3_aa: CASSETLGLANEETQYF
cdr3_nt: TGCGCCAGCAGCGAGACCCTGGGCCTCGCCAATGAAGAGACCCAGTACTTC
clone_size: .
j_call: TRBJ2-5
v_call: TRBV23-1
d_call: .

cdr3_aa: CASSHMVGGDEQFF
cdr3_nt: TGTGCCAGCAGCCACATGGTAGGGGGCGATGAGCAGTTCTTC
clone_size: .
j_call: TRBJ2-1
v_call: TRBV3-1
d_call: TRBD1